The 18 T cell receptor beta chains given below trace back to one sample, sequenced in a study of blood T cell repertoires in COVID-19. Sequencing used immunoSEQ multiplex PCR; TCRdb keeps in-frame clones, though not all of them. The sample has some 290,000 clones; approximately 86% are singletons. Sequenced input: peripheral blood. These receptors were obtained from a woman between 50 and 59 years old who had recovered from COVID-19.

V is TRBV6-2 or TRBV6-3 and J is TRBJ1-1, with 7 bases that match TRBD1. The V and J ends lost 2 bases and 2 bases, in that order; junction bases with no gene match: 8. This CDR3 is built from 16 residues. Per germline, CDR1 MNHEY and CDR2 SVGEGT. The CDR3 DNA reads TGTGCCAGCAGTTACCCGCCAGGGGGTATAAACACTGAAGCTTTCTTT. Amino acids: CASSYPPGGINTEAFF.

The rearrangement joins TRBV9 to TRBJ2-2; TRBD2 matches at 16 bases. V gave up 3 bases and J gave up 5 bases; unmatched junction bases: 10. Per germline, CDR1 SGDLS and CDR2 YYNGEE. There are 19 residues in the CDR3. CDR3 region: CASSATPGLAGGITGELFF. Here the CDR3 DNA reads TGTGCCAGCAGCGCGACTCCGGGACTAGCGGGGGGGATAACCGGGGAGCTGTTTTTT.

The chain joins TRBV27 to TRBJ1-2; the match to TRBD1 covers 7 bases. The CDR3 length is 14 residues. Germline loops: CDR1 MNHEY, CDR2 SMNVEV (reference sequence). The V gene end was trimmed by 3 bases and the J gene end by 2 bases; junction bases not matched to a gene: 3. The CDR3 sequence: CASSLNRGNYGYTF. As DNA, the CDR3 is TGTGCCAGCAGTTTGAACAGGGGAAACTATGGCTACACCTTC.

V usage is TRBV15 and J usage is TRBJ2-4, with a weak D call TRBD2 (5 bases). Trimming shortened V by 0 bases and J by 12 bases, and 9 bases separated the two germline ends. The germline V gene has CDR1 LNHNV and CDR2 YYDKDF (reference sequence). This CDR3 is built from 12 residues. The CDR3 reads CATSRDGGSQYF. Written as DNA, the CDR3 is TGTGCCACCAGCAGAGACGGAGGATCTCAGTACTTC.

The chain recombines TRBV7-9 with TRBJ1-2, with D unresolved. This CDR3 comprises 13 residues. Per the germline V gene, CDR1 is SEHNR and CDR2 is FQNEAQ (reference sequence). Trimming left V 2 bases short and J 6 bases short, with 10 bases between. CDR3 sequence (DNA): TGTGCCAGCAGCTTATTAACAGCGGATGGCTACACCTTC. Amino acid sequence: CASSLLTADGYTF. Together with reference TRBV7-9 and TRBJ1-2, the CDR3 gives the full variable domain: DTGVSQNPRHKITKRGQNVTFRCDPISEHNRLYWYRQTLGQGPEFLTYFQNEAQLEKSRLLSDRFSAERPKGSFSTLEIQRTEQGDSAMYLCASSLLTADGYTFGSGTRLTVV.

The chain is built from TRBV28 and TRBJ2-7; TRBD1 is a possible D gene (6 bases). The CDR3 is 13 residues long. From germline, CDR1 is MDHEN and CDR2 SYDVKM. Deletions cut 7 bases from V and 0 bases from J, with 10 bases between. The CDR3 bases are TGTGCCAGCATGGACAGCAGCTCCTACGAGCAGTACTTC. Translated, it gives CASMDSSSYEQYF. Full variable domain (remainder filled in from reference TRBV28 and TRBJ2-7): DVKVTQSSRYLVKRTGEKVFLECVQDMDHENMFWYRQDPGLGLRLIYFSYDVKMKEKGDIPEGYSVSREKKERFSLILESASTNQTSMYLCASMDSSSYEQYFGPGTRLTVT.

CDR3 region: CASSVMSGHNEQFF. As DNA, the CDR3 is TGTGCCAGCAGCGTTATGAGCGGTCACAATGAGCAGTTCTTC. This rearrangement joins TRBV9 to TRBJ2-1; a possible D gene is TRBD2 (5 bases). Between the trimmed V and J ends, which lost 2 bases and 5 bases, there was a span of 11 bases. This CDR3 region has 14 residues. In germline, CDR1 is SGDLS, CDR2 YYNGEE.

This chain's CDR3 is CASSPGVTSGVQETQYF. CDR3 sequence (DNA): TGTGCCAGCTCACCCGGGGTGACTAGCGGGGTACAAGAGACCCAGTACTTC. The chain carries TRBV18 and TRBJ2-5; 11 bases are a match to TRBD2. Looked up from germline, CDR1 is KGHSH and CDR2 is LQKENI. V lost 3 bases to trimming and J lost 2 bases; unmatched junction nucleotides: 8. The CDR3 totals 17 residues.

The chain has TRBV18 and TRBJ1-1; D remains unclear. CDR1 and CDR2 (germline): KGHSH, LQKENI. V was cut by 3 bases and J by 1 base, with 9 bases left in between. The CDR3 extends over 14 amino acids. The CDR3 DNA follows: TGTGCCAGCTCACCCGAGACGGGGAACACTGAAGCTTTCTTT. Translating gives CASSPETGNTEAFF. Full variable domain (rest looked up from reference TRBV18 and TRBJ1-1): NAGVMQNPRHLVRRRGQEARLRCSPMKGHSHVYWYRQLPEEGLKFMVYLQKENIIDESGMPKERFSAEFPKEGPSILRIQQVVRGDSAAYFCASSPETGNTEAFFGQGTRLTVV.

The J gene is TRBJ1-2, the V gene TRBV7-9; the D gene is possibly TRBD1 (5 bases). V dropped 5 bases and J dropped 1 base, with 17 bases sitting between them. The CDR3 is 16 amino acids. From germline, CDR1 is SEHNR and CDR2 FQNEAQ (reference sequence). The CDR3 DNA reads as TGTGCCAGCAGCCCCACCGGGGGACGGATTAACTATGGCTACACCTTC. Translated: CASSPTGGRINYGYTF. The full variable domain, its missing parts supplied by reference TRBV7-9 and TRBJ1-2, is DTGVSQNPRHKITKRGQNVTFRCDPISEHNRLYWYRQTLGQGPEFLTYFQNEAQLEKSRLLSDRFSAERPKGSFSTLEIQRTEQGDSAMYLCASSPTGGRINYGYTFGSGTRLTVV.

J is TRBJ1-2 and V is TRBV20-1; D call uncertain. CDR3 length equals 11 residues. Germline values: CDR1 DFQATT, CDR2 SNEGSKA (reference sequence). Trimming pared 3 bases from V and 8 bases from J, leaving 10 bases between. The chain's CDR3 is CSASNLGGYTF. Here the CDR3 DNA reads TGCAGTGCTAGTAACCTGGGCGGCTACACCTTC.

V is TRBV4-2 and J is TRBJ2-7; 8 bases align to TRBD2. The junction had 11 bases not matched to a gene; V was cut back by 3 bases and J by 4 bases. The CDR3 contains 16 residues. From germline, CDR1 is LGHNA and CDR2 YNFKEQ. As DNA, the CDR3 is TGTGCCAGCAGCCAGTCCTCGAGAGCGGGAGCTTACGAGCAGTACTTC. Amino acids: CASSQSSRAGAYEQYF.

This clone was counted a few times. The rearrangement uses TRBV10-2 and TRBJ1-6; D is possibly TRBD1 (5 bases). Trimming stripped 3 bases from V and 8 bases from J, with 8 bases between. From germline, CDR1 is WSHSY and CDR2 SAAADI. This CDR3 region has 13 residues. The CDR3 reads CASSDRADSPLHF. DNA for the CDR3: TGCGCCAGCAGTGACAGGGCAGATTCACCCCTCCACTTT.

The chain joins TRBV7-2 to TRBJ2-3; D possibly corresponds to TRBD2 (7 bases). Trimming removed 4 bases at V and 3 bases at J, with 23 bases between. Germline V gene sequence: CDR1 SGHTA, CDR2 FQGNSA. The CDR3 has 18 residues. The DNA for the CDR3 is TGTGCCAGCAGCTCTTTGGGGGCGGGGGCTGTCCCTACAGATACGCAGTATTTT. This codes for CASSSLGAGAVPTDTQYF.

This CDR3 is CASRVPWTGGNAFF. The CDR3 nucleotides read TGTGCCAGTAGAGTACCTTGGACAGGGGGCAATGCTTTCTTT. The chain joins TRBV19 to TRBJ1-1; TRBD1 matches 11 bases. Per germline, CDR1 LNHDA and CDR2 SQIVND (reference sequence). J lost 11 bases, V lost 6 bases, and 11 bases had no gene match. The CDR3 is 14 residues long. Variable domain in full (rest from reference TRBV19 and TRBJ1-1): DGGITQSPKYLFRKEGQNVTLSCEQNLNHDAMYWYRQDPGQGLRLIYYSQIVNDFQKGDIAEGYSVSREKKESFPLTVTSAQKNPTAFYLCASRVPWTGGNAFFGQGTRLTVV.

The chain joins TRBV18 to TRBJ1-1; no firm D call. Germline CDR1 reads KGHSH; CDR2 reads LQKENI. The CDR3 length is 13 residues. The V gene lost 6 bases and the J gene lost 0 bases, with 8 bases spanning the gap. This CDR3 is CASSQKMNTEAFF. For the CDR3, the DNA is TGTGCCAGCTCCCAGAAGATGAACACTGAAGCTTTCTTT.

The chain uses TRBV5-1 and TRBJ1-5, with 12 positions matching TRBD1. This CDR3 region has 15 residues. Germline lookup yields CDR1 SGHRS and CDR2 YFSETQ. The V and J ends lost 0 bases and 10 bases, in that order; junction bases with no gene match: 5. The CDR3 DNA sequence: TGCGCCAGCAGCTTGGTCGGGACAGGGGGCGAACCCCAGCATTTT. Translated, it gives CASSLVGTGGEPQHF. Based on the CDR3 plus reference TRBV5-1 and TRBJ1-5, the full variable domain is KAGVTQTPRYLIKTRGQQVTLSCSPISGHRSVSWYQQTPGQGLQFLFEYFSETQRNKGNFPGRFSGRQFSNSRSEMNVSTLELGDSALYLCASSLVGTGGEPQHFGDGTRLSIL.

The chain joins TRBV9 to TRBJ1-2; possible D gene TRBD1, 5 bases. V was clipped by 6 bases and J by 8 bases, with 14 bases between them. The germline V gene has CDR1 SGDLS and CDR2 YYNGEE. This CDR3 has 12 amino acids. The CDR3 DNA follows: TGTGCCAGCAACTCCAGGGTTGGGGGCTACACCTTC. As protein: CASNSRVGGYTF.